This T cell receptor beta chain appears in the sequencing data of a study of T cells after posttransplantation cyclophosphamide. Clones were sequenced by immunoSEQ multiplex PCR, and TCRdb holds only the in-frame ones, with some missing. Altogether about 36,000 clones were found in the sample, and no singletons occur. On the day of bone marrow donation, the related graft donor provided peripheral blood. The study's findings and limits: Later post-transplant blood repertoires were often dominated by donor CD8+ memory clones. TRB overlap between skin or GI tissue T cells and blood was limited. After PTCy, TRB diversity resembled that of CNI/methotrexate controls.

A word on this clone: Its antigen is currently unknown.

The CDR3 loop spans 14 amino acids. V was cut by 11 bases and J by 2 bases, with 17 bases left in between. Germline V gives CDR1 MDHEN, CDR2 SYDVKM. The rearrangement uses TRBV28 and TRBJ2-3, with a possible D match to TRBD1 (5 bases). The sample was PBMCs. This TCR was sampled from a girl between 10 and 17 years old in good health, CMV-negative, and a related stem cell transplant donor. This CDR3 is CAVVGGAITDTQYF. CDR3 DNA sequence: TGTGCCGTTGTCGGTGGGGCCATCACAGATACGCAGTATTTT.